A single sample gave rise to the 5 T cell receptor beta chains below, sequenced in a study of breast tumors, draining lymph nodes, adjacent tissues. Each CDR3 protein is one row after TCRdb ran MiXCR on the multiplex PCR reads. The table has approximately 15,000 distinct CDR3 sequences, approximately 57% seen once. The material sequenced was tumor-adjacent breast tissue. These receptors all stem from a female donor with breast cancer. Some clones in this sample may be carry-over from other donors' samples.

The gene calls are TRBV20-1 and TRBJ2-7, with D perhaps TRBD2 (5 bases). CDR1 and CDR2 (germline): DFQATT, SNEGSKA (reference sequence). Between the trimmed V and J ends, which lost 6 bases and 5 bases, there was a span of 20 bases. The CDR3 consists of 14 residues. The CDR3 DNA is TGCAGTGCCCTCCGGGGAGCCCGGTCCAACGAGCAGTACTTC. Translating gives CSALRGARSNEQYF.

This clonotype was seen repeatedly, ten times or more. A much larger clone sits a single nucleotide away, making a read error possible. The V call is TRBV20-1, the J call TRBJ1-2, with 7 bases lining up with TRBD1. Germline loops: CDR1 DFQATT, CDR2 SNEGSKA (reference sequence). There are 12 residues in the CDR3. The CDR3 sequence is CSGLTGVYGSTF. In nucleotides, the CDR3 is TGCAGTGGGCTTACAGGGGTTTATGGCTCCACCTTC.

The chain recombines TRBV24-1 with TRBJ2-1; 9 bases match TRBD2. CDR3 size: 16 residues. V was clipped by 3 bases and J by 4 bases; unmatched bases: 6. The germline gives CDR1 KGHDR, CDR2 SFDVKD. CDR3 DNA: TGTGCCACCAGTGATCCTCTAGCGGGACAGTACAATGAGCAGTTCTTC. Residues: CATSDPLAGQYNEQFF.

This clonotype showed up just once. The gene calls are TRBV15 and TRBJ2-7, with D unclear. V lost 3 bases and J lost 3, with 12 bases in between. Germline V lookup: CDR1 LNHNV, CDR2 YYDKDF (reference sequence). This CDR3 comprises 14 residues. Written as DNA, the CDR3 is TGTGCCACCAGCAGCCAGTTAGACGGCTACGAGCAGTACTTC. Amino acids: CATSSQLDGYEQYF.

This clonotype was observed many times. V usage is TRBV12-3 or TRBV12-4 and J usage is TRBJ2-1, with 8 nucleotides matching TRBD1. V trimming: 1 base; J trimming: 8 bases; junction bases outside the gene matches: 4. This CDR3 has 14 residues. CDR3 DNA sequence: TGTGCCAGCAGTTTAGACCGGACAGGGCATGAGCAGTTCTTC. Amino acid sequence: CASSLDRTGHEQFF.